The clone carrying this T cell receptor (beta chain) appeared once. The data derive from a study of shared clonotypes between healthy human individuals. Study-wide background: A donor's plate count was three for CD4 naive and three for CD4 memory; CD8 naive had two and CD8 memory one.

The germline V gene has CDR1 MNHNY and CDR2 SVGAGI (reference sequence). V was shortened by 7 bases and J by 0 bases, with 10 bases between the two germline ends. The CDR3 is made up of 14 amino acids. Every donor was a Caucasian adult from Nashville, Tennessee. Clones were sequenced by immunoSEQ multiplex PCR, and TCRdb holds only the in-frame ones, with some missing. The profile shows fewer than 1.4 million clones, 75% to 80% of them singletons. Sequenced: memory CD4+ T cells from PBMCs. Subset given: CD45RA-negative fraction. This chain connects TRBV6-6 to TRBJ2-4; D might be TRBD2 (5 bases). This receptor was taken from a man aged 18-30 years in good health. Some clones in this sample may be carry-over from other donors' samples. The CDR3 DNA reads as TGTGCCAGCACCCGACGGGGAGCCAAAAACATTCAGTACTTC. It encodes CASTRRGAKNIQYF.